Each of the 23 T cell receptor beta chains below was sequenced from the same sample in a study of STAT5B mutations in CD4+ large granular lymphocyte leukemia. The protocol was immunoSEQ multiplex PCR, while the TCRdb copy is restricted to in-frame clones and leaves out a portion. The sample includes around 26,000 clones, just under 75% of them seen just once. The sequenced material came from CD4+ T cells from blood buffy coats. All receptors derive from a human donor in good health.

The V call is TRBV15, the J call TRBJ2-3; D gene ambiguous. Per the germline V gene, CDR1 is LNHNV and CDR2 is YYDKDF (reference sequence). The CDR3 loop spans 12 amino acids. The V and J ends lost 2 bases and 5 bases respectively, with 5 bases between them. CDR3 nucleotides: TGTGCCACCAGCAGAAATAAAGATACGCAGTATTTT. This gives the protein CATSRNKDTQYF.

This sequence joins TRBV6-1 and TRBJ2-1, with 12 nucleotides matching TRBD2. CDR3 length: 16 residues. CDR1 and CDR2 from the germline V gene are MNHNS and SASEGT. With 2 bases clipped from V and 2 bases from J, the junction kept 1 base outside the gene matches. CDR3 residues: CASSETSGRPYNEQFF. The CDR3 DNA follows: TGTGCCAGCAGTGAAACTAGCGGGAGGCCCTACAATGAGCAGTTCTTC.

This chain uses TRBV21-1 with TRBJ2-7; the D segment call TRBD2 is taken from the table without a DNA check. TRBV21-1 is described as a pseudogene. This CDR3 has 13 amino acids. The CDR3 bases are TGTGCCAGCATATACCGGGAGAACTACGAGCAGTACGTC. This translates into CASIYRENYEQYV.

The rearrangement links TRBV30 to TRBJ2-1; D uncertain. V dropped 8 bases and J dropped 0 bases, with 14 bases sitting between them. Germline V CDR1 and CDR2: GTSNPN, SVGIG (reference sequence). The CDR3 sequence is 14 residues long. CDR3 region: CARTPPGSYNEQFF. The CDR3 DNA is TGTGCCCGCACCCCACCCGGCTCCTACAATGAGCAGTTCTTC.

The rearrangement uses TRBV10-1 and TRBJ2-3, with 7 nucleotides matching TRBD1. The CDR3 loop spans 15 amino acids. The V gene end was trimmed by 5 bases and the J gene end by 4 bases; junction bases not matched to a gene: 9. Germline-derived CDR1 and CDR2 are WNHNN and SYGVQD (reference sequence). As DNA, the CDR3 is TGCGCCAGCAGTCCGGGACAGTTCATCCCAGATACGCAGTATTTT. Protein product: CASSPGQFIPDTQYF.

The V call is TRBV27, the J call TRBJ2-3, with TRBD1 matching over 9 bases. The germline V gene encodes CDR1 MNHEY and CDR2 SMNVEV (reference sequence). This CDR3 spans 18 amino acids. The ends lost 2 bases at V and 3 bases at J; junction bases unmatched: 12. CDR3 residues: CASSLNPRQGVRTDTQYF. In DNA form, the CDR3 reads TGTGCCAGCAGTTTAAATCCTAGACAGGGGGTGAGAACAGATACGCAGTATTTT.

The chain uses TRBV19 and TRBJ1-2; 8 bases agree with TRBD1. V lost 3 bases to trimming and J lost 3 bases; unmatched junction nucleotides: 12. CDR3 length: 17 amino acids. Germline CDR1 is LNHDA and CDR2 is SQIVND (reference sequence). The CDR3 bases are TGTGCCAGTAGTATGGAGCAGGGGGCGGCTTGGGACTATGGCTACACCTTC. Translation gives CASSMEQGAAWDYGYTF.

The rearrangement links TRBV6-6 to TRBJ2-7; tentatively, D is TRBD1 or TRBD2 (5 bases each). The V gene lost 6 bases and the J gene lost 2 bases, with 17 bases spanning the gap. Germline V CDR1 and CDR2: MNHNY, SVGAGI (reference sequence). The CDR3 length is 15 residues. The CDR3 nucleotides read TGTGCCAGCAGCCGTTCTGGGACCGAGACCTACGAGCAGTACTTC. It translates to CASSRSGTETYEQYF.

The chain employs TRBV5-1 and TRBJ2-3; maybe TRBD2 (5 bases). V lost 9 bases, J lost 3 bases, and 14 bases lay in between. This CDR3 comprises 13 residues. CDR1 is SGHRS and CDR2 is YFSETQ in the germline V gene. In nucleotides, the CDR3 is TGCGCCACCTCACTAGGGAATACAGATACGCAGTATTTT. This encodes CATSLGNTDTQYF.

The V and J genes are TRBV11-2 and TRBJ2-7; 7 bases line up with TRBD2. Germline lookup yields CDR1 SGHAT and CDR2 FQNNGV. The CDR3 is 17 residues long. V shed 1 base and J 2 bases; nucleotides not matched to a gene: 11. The chain's CDR3 is CASSLVPSGTSTYEQYF. The CDR3 DNA is TGTGCCAGCAGCTTAGTTCCAAGCGGGACGAGCACCTACGAGCAGTACTTC.

Written as DNA, the CDR3 is TGTGCCAGCAGCAAAGGAACGACAGGGCATCAGCCCCAGCATTTT. This translates into CASSKGTTGHQPQHF. V and J are TRBV21-1 and TRBJ1-5; the listed D gene, TRBD1, was not tested against the DNA. TRBV21-1 is marked as a pseudogene. The CDR3 is 15 residues long.

The chain carries TRBV11-2 and TRBJ2-5, with 12 bases aligning to TRBD1. Germline CDR1 reads SGHAT; CDR2 reads FQNNGV. Trimming cost V 4 bases and J 5 bases; bases outside gene matches: 8. This CDR3 comprises 16 residues. Here the CDR3 reads CASSSTGTGGRETQYF. DNA of the CDR3: TGTGCCAGCAGCTCGACCGGGACAGGGGGCCGGGAGACCCAGTACTTC.

This clone has just a few counts. A read error may account for a junction end that differs from germline. The chain links TRBV7-8 to TRBJ1-2; D unclear. This CDR3 region has 8 residues. The germline V gene has CDR1 SGHVS and CDR2 FQNEAQ. The CDR3 loop is CASSPRHF. The DNA for the CDR3 is TGTGCCAGCAGCCCACGCCACTTC.

This clone showed up just a few times. The chain is built from TRBV6-5 and TRBJ1-6; no reliable D call. The CDR3 has 14 residues. The germline V gene encodes CDR1 MNHEY and CDR2 SVGAGI. Between the trimmed V and J ends, which lost 5 bases and 5 bases, there was a span of 10 bases. The CDR3 coding sequence is TGTGCCAGCAGTCGTTGGGTGGATAATTCACCCCTCCACTTT. Translating gives CASSRWVDNSPLHF.

The chain has TRBV5-4 and TRBJ1-3; the match to TRBD1 covers 10 bases. CDR1 and CDR2 from the germline V gene are SGHNT and YYREEE (reference sequence). Losses at the gene ends were 4 bases for V and 4 bases for J; bases not matched to a gene: 11. CDR3 length: 17 residues. The CDR3 sequence is CASSEGRDRGSGNTIYF. In nucleotides, the CDR3 is TGTGCCAGCAGCGAAGGCCGGGACAGGGGATCCGGAAACACCATATATTTT.

This chain uses TRBV19 with TRBJ1-5; no definite D call. CDR3 length equals 16 residues. CDR1 LNHDA and CDR2 SQIVND come from the germline V gene (reference sequence). V was clipped by 5 bases and J by 1 base, with 15 bases between them. The CDR3 DNA sequence: TGTGCCAGTAGTCCCCGACCAGAGTCGAGCAATCAGCCCCAGCATTTT. The encoded protein is CASSPRPESSNQPQHF.

This clone appeared once. The genes are TRBV30 and TRBJ2-7; D is perhaps TRBD2 (7 bases). V gave up 2 bases and J gave up 5 bases, with 16 bases separating them. CDR1 is GTSNPN, CDR2 SVGIG, per germline (reference sequence). The CDR3 has 14 residues. The CDR3, as DNA: TGTGCCTGGAGTCCCAATTGGGGGGGCGACGAGCAGTACTTC. It translates to CAWSPNWGGDEQYF.

The chain combines TRBV7-2 with TRBJ1-4; D possibly corresponds to TRBD1 (5 bases). The germline V gene encodes CDR1 SGHTA and CDR2 FQGNSA. The V end lost 4 bases, the J end lost 0 bases, and 9 bases lay between the germline ends. This CDR3 spans 15 amino acids. This CDR3 is CASSSTVSTNEKLFF. CDR3 DNA sequence: TGTGCCAGCAGCTCGACAGTTTCAACTAATGAAAAACTGTTTTTT.

The chain has TRBV5-4 and TRBJ2-6, with a possible D match to TRBD1 (5 bases). Trimming left V 1 base short and J 2 bases short, with 7 bases between. Germline V CDR1 and CDR2: SGHNT, YYREEE (reference sequence). The CDR3 totals 15 residues. The CDR3 region has the DNA TGTGCCAGCAGCTTGACAGGAGCTGGGGCCAACGTCCTGACTTTC. Translating it yields CASSLTGAGANVLTF.

This clone was detected a few times. CDR3 sequence (DNA): TGTGCCGTCGGACTCAGCTCTGGGGCCAACGTCCTGACTTTC. Translating gives CAVGLSSGANVLTF. The rearrangement uses TRBV14 and TRBJ2-6; D is possibly TRBD2 (5 bases). CDR1 is SGHDN and CDR2 is FVKESK in the germline V gene. The germline V and J ends were trimmed by 11 bases and 0 bases, with 11 bases remaining between them. There are 14 residues in the CDR3.

This clone was seen a handful of times. The chain recombines TRBV11-1 with TRBJ2-1, with 11 bases lining up with TRBD1. CDR3 length equals 16 residues. Germline loops: CDR1 SGHAT, CDR2 FQDESV (reference sequence). Germline trimming cut 5 bases from V and 7 bases from J; bases unmatched to any gene: 10. The CDR3 protein is CASSPNGQGARNEQFF. In DNA, the CDR3 is TGTGCCAGCAGCCCTAATGGACAGGGGGCGCGTAATGAGCAGTTCTTC.

V gene TRBV7-8 combines with J gene TRBJ1-1, with D unresolved. The CDR3 length is 15 residues. Germline assignment: CDR1 SGHVS and CDR2 FQNEAQ. The V gene lost 0 bases and the J gene lost 6 bases, with 14 bases spanning the gap. CDR3 loop: CASSLAFQSGAEAFF. The CDR3 region has the DNA TGTGCCAGCAGCTTAGCTTTCCAGTCGGGAGCTGAAGCTTTCTTT. Together with reference TRBV7-8 and TRBJ1-1, the CDR3 gives the full variable domain: GAGVSQSPRYKVAKRGQDVALRCDPISGHVSLFWYQQALGQGPEFLTYFQNEAQLDKSGLPSDRFFAERPEGSVSTLKIQRTQQEDSAVYLCASSLAFQSGAEAFFGQGTRLTVV.

In DNA, the CDR3 is TGTGCCAGCAGTTTGAGGGGAAAAGAAGCTTTCTTT. Its protein product is CASSLRGKEAFF. The chain carries TRBV28 and TRBJ1-1; perhaps TRBD1 as D (5 bases). The CDR3 contains 12 residues. Trimming removed 3 bases at V and 8 bases at J, with 10 bases between. CDR1 and CDR2 from the germline V gene are MDHEN and SYDVKM.